This T cell receptor beta chain came from a study of shared clonotypes between healthy human individuals. As regards this clone: Antigen: not known.

The CDR3 totals 16 residues. The V segment lost 3 bases and the J segment 10 bases; nucleotides outside the gene matches: 11. Germline values: CDR1 KGHSH, CDR2 LQKENI. Every subset's genomic DNA went evenly onto several immunoSEQ plates. TCRdb's copy holds only in-frame clones and misses some; the assay was immunoSEQ multiplex PCR. Among about 2.4 million clones listed, roughly 93% were seen once. General study findings and limits: Against clonotypes common to all four donors, non-shared ones had lower generation probabilities.

The TCR originated in a young man in good health. Some clones in this sample may be carry-over from other donors' samples. The rearrangement joins TRBV18 to TRBJ1-6, with 8 positions matching TRBD1. The sequencing sample was made of naive CD4+ T cells from PBMCs. Documented subset: CD45RA+ positively selected. The CDR3 sequence: CASSPLSGQGNSPLHF. CDR3 DNA sequence: TGTGCCAGCTCACCTCTCTCCGGACAGGGAAACTCACCCCTCCACTTT.